There are a few counts of the clone carrying this T cell receptor beta chain. The antigen is not known. The treatment denotes: oral pan-JAK inhibitor, 5-10 mg twice daily. It was cDNA, reverse transcribed from extracted RNA, that served as the sequencing template. Method: immunoSEQ multiplex PCR; TCRdb's copy keeps in-frame clones and lacks some. The data contain roughly 220,000 clones, around two fifths of them singletons. Trimming removed 2 bases at V and 7 bases at J, with 3 bases between. Germline CDR1 reads MNHEY; CDR2 reads SVGAGI. The CDR3 has 12 amino acids. This entry comes from a study of CD8+ T cells in alopecia areata. Study results and caveats: Affected lesional scalp, above all in alopecia totalis/universalis, was more clonal than normal scalp. Against the mouse data, patients shared TCRs less clearly, possibly for HLA reasons.

The chain recombines TRBV6-5 with TRBJ1-6; D uncertain. The receptor was derived from a human donor with alopecia areata. The material was CD4+ T cells sorted from blood, obtained between weeks 30 and 35, from a patient treated with tofacitinib. The CDR3 loop is CASSYKNSPLHF. The CDR3 DNA is TGTGCCAGCAGTTACAAGAATTCACCCCTCCACTTT.